The 8 T cell receptor beta chains presented below share a single source sample, sequenced in a study of CD8 T cells in ankylosing spondylitis. Study outcomes and limitations: Ankylosing spondylitis blood appeared to carry a characteristic TCR beta motif of several highly homologous variants.

The antigens these receptors bind are not known. TCRdb processed the 5' RACE reads anew with MiXCR; each CDR3 protein has one entry. The sample consists of about 450,000 distinct CDR3 sequences, roughly 26% of them appearing once. The sequenced sample consisted of blood, either unsorted or a sorted T cell fraction (not recorded which). The receptors derive from a male donor with ankylosing spondylitis.

This clonotype was found a few times. This chain connects TRBV12-3 or TRBV12-4 to TRBJ2-2; 10 bases are a match to TRBD2. V shed 6 bases and J 4 bases; nucleotides not matched to a gene: 5. This CDR3 has 15 residues. For the CDR3, the DNA is TGTGCCAGCAGGCTAGCGGGAGTGTTCACCGGGGAGCTGTTTTTT. Translation gives CASRLAGVFTGELFF.

There are a few counts of this clonotype. The rearrangement uses TRBV5-6 and TRBJ1-2, with D hard to call. The germline V gene encodes CDR1 SGHDT and CDR2 YYEEEE. This CDR3 has 12 residues. V was trimmed by 8 bases and J by 8 bases, leaving 16 bases between them. The CDR3 sequence is CARSPGLAGYTF. For the CDR3, the DNA is TGTGCCAGGAGCCCGGGTCTCGCGGGCTACACCTTC.

V and J are TRBV6-1 and TRBJ1-5; D is undetermined. Trimming shortened V by 4 bases and J by 1 base, and 11 bases separated the two germline ends. Germline lookup yields CDR1 MNHNS and CDR2 SASEGT. The CDR3 sequence is 15 residues long. In DNA, the CDR3 is TGTGCCAGCAGTGTTAAGGTTTTCAGCAATCAGCCCCAGCATTTT. The encoded protein is CASSVKVFSNQPQHF.

This clonotype was counted a few times. The J gene is TRBJ2-5, the V gene TRBV18; the D call may be TRBD1 or TRBD2 (5 bases each). This CDR3 spans 14 amino acids. V was cut by 6 bases and J by 5 bases, with 16 bases left in between. Germline CDR1 reads KGHSH; CDR2 reads LQKENI. The CDR3 nucleotides are TGTGCCAGCTCCCATACGGAAGGGGAGGAGACCCAGTACTTC. Translated, it gives CASSHTEGEETQYF.

This clonotype appeared a single time. This chain joins TRBV19 and TRBJ1-2; TRBD1 agrees at 9 bases. Germline V gene lookup returns CDR1 LNHDA and CDR2 SQIVND (reference sequence). CDR3 size: 13 residues. V lost 4 bases and J lost 6; bases outside the gene matches: 3. CDR3 residues: CASSTGQGNGYTF. The CDR3 DNA is TGTGCCAGTAGTACGGGACAGGGAAATGGCTACACCTTC. Looking up the rest from reference TRBV19 and TRBJ1-2 gives the full variable domain: DGGITQSPKYLFRKEGQNVTLSCEQNLNHDAMYWYRQDPGQGLRLIYYSQIVNDFQKGDIAEGYSVSREKKESFPLTVTSAQKNPTAFYLCASSTGQGNGYTFGSGTRLTVV.

Comment on this clonotype: The junction differs from germline at one of its ends, possibly a read error. V is TRBV2 and J is TRBJ2-7; D possibly corresponds to TRBD1 (5 bases). Germline-derived CDR1 and CDR2 are SNHLY and FYNNEI. The length of the CDR3 is 15 residues. CDR3 amino acids: CASSEADMLYYEQYF. The DNA of the CDR3 is TGTGCCAGCAGTGAAGCGGACATGCTTTACTACGAGCAATACTTC.

This rearrangement joins TRBV9 to TRBJ1-4; 7 bases line up with TRBD1. V dropped 1 base and J dropped 0; count of bases not matched to a gene: 6. Germline assignment: CDR1 SGDLS and CDR2 YYNGEE. The CDR3 sequence is 17 residues long. This CDR3 is CASSVSTQGATNEKLFF. CDR3 nucleotide sequence: TGTGCCAGCAGCGTATCCACCCAGGGGGCAACTAATGAAAAACTGTTTTTT.

This chain links TRBV12-3 or TRBV12-4 with TRBJ2-3; either TRBD1 or TRBD2 may supply D (6 bases each). This CDR3 comprises 13 residues. Trimming shortened V by 4 bases and J by 6 bases, and 11 bases separated the two germline ends. CDR3 sequence: CASSSGGWDTQYF. As DNA, the CDR3 is TGTGCCAGCAGTTCCGGGGGCTGGGATACGCAGTATTTT.